The T cell receptor (beta chain) described here comes from a study of CD8+CD57+ T cells in acquired aplastic anemia. Overall study context: On average, healthy donors gave some 11 million reads for CD4+ cells.

Genomic DNA, the template, was used for profiling of the TCR beta VDJ and CDR3. TCRdb itself ran the reads through MiXCR, one entry per CDR3 protein. The sample consists of about 210,000 distinct CDR3 sequences, approximately 60% of them appearing once. The CDR3 spans 14 residues. Losses at the gene ends were 3 bases for V and 5 bases for J; bases not matched to a gene: 2. Germline values: CDR1 LGHDT, CDR2 YNNKEL (reference sequence). This chain links TRBV3-1 with TRBJ2-7; 12 bases fit TRBD2. The sample consisted of sorted CD4+, CD8+, or CD8+CD57+ T cells (not recorded which) from PBMCs. The receptor comes from a human donor in good health. CDR3 in amino acids: CASSQRTSGNEQYF. DNA of the CDR3: TGTGCCAGCAGCCAGAGGACTAGCGGGAACGAGCAGTACTTC.